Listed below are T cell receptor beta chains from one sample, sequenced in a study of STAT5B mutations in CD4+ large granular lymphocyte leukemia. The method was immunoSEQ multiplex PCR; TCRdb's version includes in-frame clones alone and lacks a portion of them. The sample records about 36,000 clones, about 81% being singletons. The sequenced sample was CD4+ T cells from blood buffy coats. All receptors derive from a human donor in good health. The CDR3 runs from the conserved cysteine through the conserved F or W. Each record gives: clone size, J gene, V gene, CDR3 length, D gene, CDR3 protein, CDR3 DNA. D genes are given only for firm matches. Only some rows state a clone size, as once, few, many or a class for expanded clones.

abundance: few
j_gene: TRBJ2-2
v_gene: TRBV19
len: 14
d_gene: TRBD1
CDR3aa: CATQGASRTGELFF
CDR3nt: TGTGCCACCCAGGGGGCGTCGAGGACCGGGGAGCTGTTTTTT

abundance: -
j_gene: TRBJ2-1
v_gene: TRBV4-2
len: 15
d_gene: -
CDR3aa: CASSQTDGRRNEQFF
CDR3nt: TGTGCCAGCAGCCAAACGGATGGGCGACGCAATGAGCAGTTCTTC

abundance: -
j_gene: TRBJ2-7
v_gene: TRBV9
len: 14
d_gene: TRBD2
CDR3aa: CASSVGSSGSEQYF
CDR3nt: TGTGCCAGCAGCGTAGGTTCTAGCGGGAGCGAGCAGTACTTC

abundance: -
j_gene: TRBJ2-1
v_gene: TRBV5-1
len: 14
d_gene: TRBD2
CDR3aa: CASSLDGGDNEQFF
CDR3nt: TGCGCCAGCAGCTTGGATGGGGGGGACAATGAGCAGTTCTTC

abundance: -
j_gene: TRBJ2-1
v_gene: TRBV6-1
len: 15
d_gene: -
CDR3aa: CASSEGGHSYNEQFF
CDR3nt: TGTGCCAGCAGTGAAGGGGGACATAGCTACAATGAGCAGTTCTTC

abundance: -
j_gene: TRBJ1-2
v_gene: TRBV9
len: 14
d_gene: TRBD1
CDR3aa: CASSTERTGDGYTF
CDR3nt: TGTGCCAGCAGCACAGAGCGGACAGGGGATGGCTACACCTTC

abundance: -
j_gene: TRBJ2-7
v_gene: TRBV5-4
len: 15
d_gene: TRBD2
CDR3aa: CASSLSSGGAYEQYF
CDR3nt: TGTGCCAGCAGCTTGAGTAGCGGGGGGGCCTACGAGCAGTACTTC

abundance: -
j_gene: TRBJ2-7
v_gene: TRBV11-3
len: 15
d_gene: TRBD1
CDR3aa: CASTSVWTGSYEQYF
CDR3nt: TGTGCCAGCACCTCGGTGTGGACAGGGAGCTACGAGCAGTACTTC

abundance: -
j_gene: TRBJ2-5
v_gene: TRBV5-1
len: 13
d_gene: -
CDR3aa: CASRDGSGETQYF
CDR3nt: TGCGCCAGCAGAGACGGGAGCGGGGAGACCCAGTACTTC

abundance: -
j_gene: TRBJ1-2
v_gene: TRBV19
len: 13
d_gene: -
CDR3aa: CASSLAVMDGYTF
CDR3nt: TGTGCCAGTAGTTTGGCCGTTATGGATGGCTACACCTTC

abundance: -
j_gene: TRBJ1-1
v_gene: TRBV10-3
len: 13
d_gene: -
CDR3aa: CAISLTVYTEAFF
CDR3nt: TGTGCCATCAGTTTGACCGTTTACACTGAAGCTTTCTTT

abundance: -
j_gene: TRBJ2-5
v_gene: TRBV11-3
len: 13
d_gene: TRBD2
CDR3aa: CASSFPGGETQYF
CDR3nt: TGTGCCAGCAGCTTTCCGGGGGGAGAGACCCAGTACTTC

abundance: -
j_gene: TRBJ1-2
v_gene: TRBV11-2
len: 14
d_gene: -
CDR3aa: CASSPHGGDYGYTF
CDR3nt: TGTGCCAGCAGCCCCCATGGGGGTGACTATGGCTACACCTTC

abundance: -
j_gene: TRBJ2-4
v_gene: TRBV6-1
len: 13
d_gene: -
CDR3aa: CASSDLAKNIQYF
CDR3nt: TGTGCCAGCAGTGATCTAGCCAAAAACATTCAGTACTTC

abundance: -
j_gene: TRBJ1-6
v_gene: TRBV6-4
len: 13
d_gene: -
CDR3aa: CASSDVENSPLHF
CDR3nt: TGTGCCAGCAGTGATGTAGAGAATTCACCCCTCCACTTT

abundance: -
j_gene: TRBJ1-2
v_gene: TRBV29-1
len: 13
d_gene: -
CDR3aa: CSVTIGGSYGYTF
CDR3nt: TGCAGCGTTACGATCGGGGGGTCCTATGGCTACACCTTC

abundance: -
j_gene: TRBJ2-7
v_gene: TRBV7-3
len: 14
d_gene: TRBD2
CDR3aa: CASSLNSGSYEQYF
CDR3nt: TGTGCCAGCAGCTTAAATAGCGGGAGCTACGAGCAGTACTTC

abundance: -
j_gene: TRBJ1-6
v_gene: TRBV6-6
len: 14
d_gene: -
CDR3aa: CASTPVAYNSPLHF
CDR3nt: TGTGCCAGCACCCCGGTCGCCTATAATTCACCCCTCCACTTT

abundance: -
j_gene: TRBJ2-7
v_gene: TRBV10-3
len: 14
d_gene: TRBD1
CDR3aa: CAIRSGQTSYEQYF
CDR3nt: TGTGCCATCAGATCGGGACAGACTTCCTACGAGCAGTACTTC

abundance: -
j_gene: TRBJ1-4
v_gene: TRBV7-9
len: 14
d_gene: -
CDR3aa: CASSRTLGNEKLFF
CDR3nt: TGTGCCAGCAGCCGGACACTGGGAAATGAAAAACTGTTTTTT

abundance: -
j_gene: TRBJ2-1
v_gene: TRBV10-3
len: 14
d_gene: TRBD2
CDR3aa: CAMRGASSYNEQFF
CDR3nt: TGTGCCATGCGGGGGGCCAGCTCCTACAATGAGCAGTTCTTC

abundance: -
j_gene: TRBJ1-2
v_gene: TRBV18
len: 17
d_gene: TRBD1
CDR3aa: CASSPFSGQAANYGYTF
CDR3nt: TGTGCCAGCTCACCATTTTCCGGACAGGCGGCTAACTATGGCTACACCTTC

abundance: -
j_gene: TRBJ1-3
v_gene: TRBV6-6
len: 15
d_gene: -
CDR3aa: CASTGTALSGNTIYF
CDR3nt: TGTGCCAGCACTGGGACGGCTCTCTCTGGAAACACCATATATTTT

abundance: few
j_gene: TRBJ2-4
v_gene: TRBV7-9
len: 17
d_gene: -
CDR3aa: CASRLPRDGEAKNIQYF
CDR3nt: TGTGCCAGCAGGTTACCCCGGGACGGTGAAGCCAAAAACATTCAGTACTTC

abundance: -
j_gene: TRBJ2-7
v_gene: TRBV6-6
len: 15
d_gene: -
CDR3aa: CASTDGASRSYEQYF
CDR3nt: TGTGCCAGCACCGACGGAGCTTCCCGCTCCTACGAGCAGTACTTC

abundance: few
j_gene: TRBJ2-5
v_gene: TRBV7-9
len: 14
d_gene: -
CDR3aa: CASSLGGYQETQYF
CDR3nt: TGTGCCAGCAGCTTAGGGGGGTACCAAGAGACCCAGTACTTC

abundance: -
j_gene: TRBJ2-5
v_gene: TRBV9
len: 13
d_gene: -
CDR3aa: CASSVQERETQYF
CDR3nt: TGTGCCAGCAGCGTGCAGGAGCGAGAGACCCAGTACTTC

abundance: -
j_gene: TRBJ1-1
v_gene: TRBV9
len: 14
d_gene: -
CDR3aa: CASSVDRDNTEAFF
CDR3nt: TGTGCCAGCAGCGTAGACAGGGATAACACTGAAGCTTTCTTT

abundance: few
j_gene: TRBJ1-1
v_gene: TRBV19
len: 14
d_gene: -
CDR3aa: CASSIDLWGTEAFF
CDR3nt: TGTGCCAGTAGTATAGATCTATGGGGCACTGAAGCTTTCTTT

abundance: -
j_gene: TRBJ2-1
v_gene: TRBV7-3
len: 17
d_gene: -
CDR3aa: CASSPISGEYSYNEQFF
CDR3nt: TGTGCCAGCAGCCCCATCAGCGGAGAATACTCCTACAATGAGCAGTTCTTC

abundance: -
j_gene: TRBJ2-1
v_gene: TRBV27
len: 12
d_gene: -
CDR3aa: CASSRSSNEQFF
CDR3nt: TGTGCCAGCAGTCGGTCAAGCAATGAGCAGTTCTTC

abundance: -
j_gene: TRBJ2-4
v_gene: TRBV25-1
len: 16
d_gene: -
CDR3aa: CASSESTSHLGTIQYF
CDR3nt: TGTGCCAGCAGTGAATCCACCAGCCACTTAGGGACCATTCAGTACTTC

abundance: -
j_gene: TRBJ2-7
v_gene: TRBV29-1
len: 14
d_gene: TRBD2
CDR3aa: CSAVPASGGHEQYF
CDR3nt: TGCAGCGCCGTACCGGCTAGCGGGGGCCACGAGCAGTACTTC

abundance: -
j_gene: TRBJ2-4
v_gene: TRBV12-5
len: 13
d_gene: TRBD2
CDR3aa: CASGFGGENIQYF
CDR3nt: TGTGCTAGTGGTTTCGGGGGGGAAAACATTCAGTACTTC

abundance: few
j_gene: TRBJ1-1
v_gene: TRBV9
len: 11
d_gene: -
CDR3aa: CASSRDTEAFF
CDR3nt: TGTGCCAGCAGCAGGGATACTGAAGCTTTCTTT

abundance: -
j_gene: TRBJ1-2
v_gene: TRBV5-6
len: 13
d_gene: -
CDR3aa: CASSYRNEGGYTF
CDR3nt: TGTGCCAGCAGCTACCGGAACGAAGGAGGCTACACCTTC